The T cell receptor (beta chain) under discussion was sequenced for a study of OX40 agonist ivuxolimab in advanced cancers. In the study overall: The dose of intravenous ivuxolimab that patients received every 2 weeks ranged from 0.01 to 10 mg/kg. Cancers in dose escalation were hepatocellular, melanoma, renal cell and head and neck. A mean age of roughly 66 years, range about 20 to 79, was recorded, and roughly 80% were male. Allowance was made for prior anti-PD-1, anti-PD-L1 or anti-CTLA-4 therapy, and 40% to 45% had some.

Using immunoSEQ multiplex PCR, the repertoire was profiled, and TCRdb retains in-frame clones only, with some absent. The top ten hold roughly 0.99% of the sample, which has approximately 60,000 clones, around 82% seen once. The sequence was obtained from an adult with an advanced solid tumor such as melanoma, head and neck, liver or kidney cancer. The source was CD4+ or CD8+ T cells sorted from blood, collected in a trial of the OX40 agonist ivuxolimab.

CDR3 DNA: TGTGCCAGCCAGGTCTCACAGGGTCAGCCCCAGCATTTT. Protein: CASQVSQGQPQHF. The chain joins TRBV6-5 to TRBJ1-5; D is possibly TRBD1 (6 bases). The CDR3 contains 13 residues. Per germline, CDR1 MNHEY and CDR2 SVGAGI. V shed 8 bases and J shed 6 bases, with 14 bases lying between them.